This T cell receptor beta chain originates from a study of neurological immune-mediated disorders. Study-wide findings and caveats: For the multiple sclerosis repertoire cluster, no association with any clinical or MRI feature was found. While HTLV-1-associated myelopathy showed the greatest TCR clonal expansion, multiple sclerosis showed the least, falling below healthy controls.

This clonotype came up a few times. Its antigen is undetermined. From 2 million PBMCs stored at -80 C, the unsorted libraries were generated. Trimming pared 5 bases from V and 6 bases from J, leaving 11 bases between. The length of the CDR3 is 12 residues. Germline V gene data show CDR1 as SGHTA and CDR2 as FQGNSA. TCRdb processed the 5' RACE reads anew with MiXCR; each CDR3 protein has one entry. The table lists about 70,000 distinct CDR3 sequences, about 5.1% of them singletons, with 2.2% in the top ten. The source is a woman in her 70s with multiple sclerosis. The chain combines TRBV7-2 with TRBJ2-7; a weak D match, TRBD1 (6 bases). The material sequenced was PBMCs. The CDR3 bases are TGTGCCAGCAGCAAGAACAGGGCCGAGCAGTACTTC. This sequence encodes CASSKNRAEQYF.